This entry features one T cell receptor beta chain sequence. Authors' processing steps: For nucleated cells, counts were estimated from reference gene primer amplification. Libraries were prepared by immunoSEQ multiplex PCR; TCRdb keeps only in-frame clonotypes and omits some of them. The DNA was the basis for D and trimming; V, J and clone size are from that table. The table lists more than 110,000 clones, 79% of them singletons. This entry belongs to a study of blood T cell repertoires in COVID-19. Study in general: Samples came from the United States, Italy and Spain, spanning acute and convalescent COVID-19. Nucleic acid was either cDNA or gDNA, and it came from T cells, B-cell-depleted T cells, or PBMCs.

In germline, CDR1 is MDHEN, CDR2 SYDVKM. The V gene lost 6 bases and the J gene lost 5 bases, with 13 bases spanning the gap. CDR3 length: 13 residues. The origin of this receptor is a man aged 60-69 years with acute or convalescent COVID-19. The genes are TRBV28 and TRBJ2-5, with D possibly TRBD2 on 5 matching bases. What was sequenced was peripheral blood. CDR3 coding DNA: TGTGCCAGCAGAAGGGAGCGGCGGGAGACCCAGTACTTC. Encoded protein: CASRRERRETQYF.